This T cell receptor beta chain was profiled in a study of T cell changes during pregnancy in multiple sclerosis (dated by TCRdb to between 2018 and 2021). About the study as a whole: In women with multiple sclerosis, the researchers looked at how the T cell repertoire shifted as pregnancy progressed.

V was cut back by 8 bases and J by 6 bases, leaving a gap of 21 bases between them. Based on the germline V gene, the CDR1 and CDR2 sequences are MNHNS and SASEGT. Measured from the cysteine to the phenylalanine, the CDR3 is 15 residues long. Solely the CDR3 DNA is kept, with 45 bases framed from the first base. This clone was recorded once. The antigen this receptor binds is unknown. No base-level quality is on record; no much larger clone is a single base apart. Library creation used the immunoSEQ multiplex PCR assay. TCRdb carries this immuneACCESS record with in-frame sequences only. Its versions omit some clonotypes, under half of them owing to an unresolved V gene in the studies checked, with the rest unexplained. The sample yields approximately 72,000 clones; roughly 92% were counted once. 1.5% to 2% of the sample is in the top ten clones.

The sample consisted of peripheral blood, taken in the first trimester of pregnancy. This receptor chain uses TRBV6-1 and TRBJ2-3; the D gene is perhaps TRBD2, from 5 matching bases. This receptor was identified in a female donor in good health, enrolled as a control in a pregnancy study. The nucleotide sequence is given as TGTGCCAGCCGCCTGGGGAGTATAGCACTTGATACGCAGTATTTT. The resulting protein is CASRLGSIALDTQYF.